Detailed here is one T cell receptor beta chain. Some clones are missing from TCRdb's copy, which holds only in-frame ones; the method was immunoSEQ multiplex PCR. The sample has about 20,000 clones; around nine tenths are singletons. The entry originates in a study of T cell changes during pregnancy in multiple sclerosis. Trimming pared 0 bases from V and 0 bases from J, leaving 5 bases between. Germline CDR1 is KGHSH and CDR2 is LQKENI. The CDR3 is made up of 14 amino acids. Material: CD8+ T cells from peripheral blood mononuclear cells, obtained after pregnancy. This rearrangement joins TRBV18 to TRBJ1-1; D is unresolved. This TCR came from a female donor in good health, enrolled as a control in a pregnancy study. CDR3 bases: TGTGCCAGCTCACCACCAAGCCTGAACACTGAAGCTTTCTTT. Translated, it gives CASSPPSLNTEAFF.